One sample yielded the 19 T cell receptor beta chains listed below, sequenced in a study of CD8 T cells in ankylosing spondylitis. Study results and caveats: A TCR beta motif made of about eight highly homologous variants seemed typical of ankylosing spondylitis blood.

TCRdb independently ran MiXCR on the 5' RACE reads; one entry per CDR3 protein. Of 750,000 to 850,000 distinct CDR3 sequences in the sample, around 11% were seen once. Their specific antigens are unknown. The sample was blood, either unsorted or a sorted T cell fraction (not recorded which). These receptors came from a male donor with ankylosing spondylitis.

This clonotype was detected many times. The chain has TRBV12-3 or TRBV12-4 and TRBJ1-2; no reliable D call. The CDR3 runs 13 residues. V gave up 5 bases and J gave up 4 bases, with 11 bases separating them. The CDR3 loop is CASSRRAFYGYTF. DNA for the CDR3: TGTGCCAGCAGTCGACGGGCGTTCTATGGCTACACCTTC.

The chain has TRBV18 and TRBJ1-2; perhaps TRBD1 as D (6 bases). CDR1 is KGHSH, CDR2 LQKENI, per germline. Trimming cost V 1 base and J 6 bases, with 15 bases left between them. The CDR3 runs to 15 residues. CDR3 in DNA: TGTGCCAGCTCACCACAGTCAGGGGATTTGGATGGCTACACCTTC. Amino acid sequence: CASSPQSGDLDGYTF.

Written as DNA, the CDR3 is TGTGCCAGCACCCCTGGGCGGCTGGACACCGGGGAGCTGTTTTTT. Protein: CASTPGRLDTGELFF. This chain uses TRBV7-2 with TRBJ2-2; D gene ambiguous. The CDR3 covers 15 residues. In germline, CDR1 is SGHTA, CDR2 FQGNSA. The ends were cut back, 7 bases at V and 3 bases at J, with 15 bases in the middle.

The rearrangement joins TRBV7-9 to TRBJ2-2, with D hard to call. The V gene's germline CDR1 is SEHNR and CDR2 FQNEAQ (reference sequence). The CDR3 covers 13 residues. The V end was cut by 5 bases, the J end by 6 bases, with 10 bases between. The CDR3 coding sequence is TGTGCCAGCAGCCGACAAAGGGCCGGGGAGCTGTTTTTT. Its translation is CASSRQRAGELFF. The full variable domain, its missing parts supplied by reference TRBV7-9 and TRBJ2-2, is DTGVSQNPRHKITKRGQNVTFRCDPISEHNRLYWYRQTLGQGPEFLTYFQNEAQLEKSRLLSDRFSAERPKGSFSTLEIQRTEQGDSAMYLCASSRQRAGELFFGEGSRLTVL.

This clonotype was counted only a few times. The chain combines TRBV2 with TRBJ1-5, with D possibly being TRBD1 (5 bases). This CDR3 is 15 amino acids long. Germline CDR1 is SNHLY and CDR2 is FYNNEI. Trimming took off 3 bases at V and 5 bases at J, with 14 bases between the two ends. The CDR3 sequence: CASSEAGREDQPQHF. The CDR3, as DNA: TGTGCCAGCAGTGAGGCCGGCAGGGAGGATCAGCCCCAGCATTTT.

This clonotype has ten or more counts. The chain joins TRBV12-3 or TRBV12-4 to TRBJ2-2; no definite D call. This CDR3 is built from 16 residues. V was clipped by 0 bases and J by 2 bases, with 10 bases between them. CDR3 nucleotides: TGTGCCAGCAGTTTAGCGCTATTTTCCAACACCGGGGAGCTGTTTTTT. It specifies CASSLALFSNTGELFF.

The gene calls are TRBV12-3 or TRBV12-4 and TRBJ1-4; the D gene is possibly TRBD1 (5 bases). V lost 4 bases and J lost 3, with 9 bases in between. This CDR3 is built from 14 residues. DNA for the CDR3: TGTGCCAGCAGTTGGACACCGGCTAATGAAAAACTGTTTTTT. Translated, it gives CASSWTPANEKLFF.

In DNA form, the CDR3 reads TGTGCCACCGCAGGGGGCTGGTATGGCTACACCTTC. Its translation: CATAGGWYGYTF. V and J are TRBV6-2 or TRBV6-3 and TRBJ1-2, with 8 bases that match TRBD1. The V segment lost 10 bases and the J segment 5 bases; nucleotides outside the gene matches: 6. Germline V gene data show CDR1 as MNHEY and CDR2 as SVGEGT. This CDR3 is built from 12 residues.

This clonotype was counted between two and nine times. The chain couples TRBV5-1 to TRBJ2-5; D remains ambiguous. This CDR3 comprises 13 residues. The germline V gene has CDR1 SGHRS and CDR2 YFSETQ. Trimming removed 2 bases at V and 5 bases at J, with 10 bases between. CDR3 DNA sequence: TGCGCCAGCAGCTTAACGGCCGCGGAGACCCAGTACTTC. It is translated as CASSLTAAETQYF.

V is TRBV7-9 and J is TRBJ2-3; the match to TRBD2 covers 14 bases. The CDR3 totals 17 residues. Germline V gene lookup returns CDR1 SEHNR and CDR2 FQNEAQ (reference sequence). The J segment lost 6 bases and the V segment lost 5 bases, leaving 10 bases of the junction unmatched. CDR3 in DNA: TGTGCCAGCAGCCGGGGCCGGGGACTAGCGGGGGTGGATACGCAGTATTTT. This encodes CASSRGRGLAGVDTQYF.

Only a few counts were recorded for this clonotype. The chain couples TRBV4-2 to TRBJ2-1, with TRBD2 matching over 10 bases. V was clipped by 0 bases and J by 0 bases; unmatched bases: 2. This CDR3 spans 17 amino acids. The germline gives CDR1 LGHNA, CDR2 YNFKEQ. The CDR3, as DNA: TGTGCCAGCAGCCAAGATACTAGCGGGGACTCCTACAATGAGCAGTTCTTC. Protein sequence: CASSQDTSGDSYNEQFF.

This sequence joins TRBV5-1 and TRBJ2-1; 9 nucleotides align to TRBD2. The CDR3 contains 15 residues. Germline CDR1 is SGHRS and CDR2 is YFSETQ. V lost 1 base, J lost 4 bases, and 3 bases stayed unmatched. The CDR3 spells CASSLPSGNYNEQFF. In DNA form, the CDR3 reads TGCGCCAGCAGCTTGCCTAGCGGGAATTACAATGAGCAGTTCTTC. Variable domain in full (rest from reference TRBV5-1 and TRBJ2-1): KAGVTQTPRYLIKTRGQQVTLSCSPISGHRSVSWYQQTPGQGLQFLFEYFSETQRNKGNFPGRFSGRQFSNSRSEMNVSTLELGDSALYLCASSLPSGNYNEQFFGPGTRLTVL.

In DNA, the CDR3 is TGCGCCAGCAGCCAAGATCCGGGGTACGGAAACACCATATATTTT. The encoded protein is CASSQDPGYGNTIYF. The gene calls are TRBV4-3 and TRBJ1-3; D is ambiguous. Germline V gives CDR1 LGHNA, CDR2 YSLEER. This CDR3 comprises 15 residues. V dropped 0 bases and J dropped 4 bases, with 10 bases sitting between them.

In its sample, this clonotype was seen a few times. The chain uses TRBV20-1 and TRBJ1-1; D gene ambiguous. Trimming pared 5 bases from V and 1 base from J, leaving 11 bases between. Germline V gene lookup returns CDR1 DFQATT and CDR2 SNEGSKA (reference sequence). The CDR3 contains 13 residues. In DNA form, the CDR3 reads TGCAGTGCTTCCGACTTGGGGAACACTGAAGCTTTCTTT. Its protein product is CSASDLGNTEAFF.

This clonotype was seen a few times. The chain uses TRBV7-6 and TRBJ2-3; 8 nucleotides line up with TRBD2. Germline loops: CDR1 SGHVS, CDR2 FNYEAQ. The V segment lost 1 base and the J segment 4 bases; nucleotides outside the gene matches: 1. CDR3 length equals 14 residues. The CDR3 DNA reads TGTGCCAGCAGCTTAGTGGGACTAGCAGATACGCAGTATTTT. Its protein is CASSLVGLADTQYF. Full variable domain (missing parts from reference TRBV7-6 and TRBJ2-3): GAGVSQSPRYKVTKRGQDVALRCDPISGHVSLYWYRQALGQGPEFLTYFNYEAQQDKSGLPNDRFSAERPEGSISTLTIQRTEQRDSAMYRCASSLVGLADTQYFGPGTRLTVL.

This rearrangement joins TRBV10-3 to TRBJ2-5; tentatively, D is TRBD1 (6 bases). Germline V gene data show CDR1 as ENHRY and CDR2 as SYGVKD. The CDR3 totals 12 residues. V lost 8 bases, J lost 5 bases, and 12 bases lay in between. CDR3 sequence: CAIGGTTETQYF. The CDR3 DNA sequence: TGTGCCATCGGGGGCACGACGGAGACCCAGTACTTC.

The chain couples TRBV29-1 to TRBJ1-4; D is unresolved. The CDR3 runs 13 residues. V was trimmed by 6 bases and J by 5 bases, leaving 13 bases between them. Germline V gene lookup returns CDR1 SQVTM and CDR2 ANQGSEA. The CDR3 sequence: CSVSTRANEKLFF. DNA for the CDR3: TGCAGCGTCTCCACTCGGGCGAATGAAAAACTGTTTTTT.

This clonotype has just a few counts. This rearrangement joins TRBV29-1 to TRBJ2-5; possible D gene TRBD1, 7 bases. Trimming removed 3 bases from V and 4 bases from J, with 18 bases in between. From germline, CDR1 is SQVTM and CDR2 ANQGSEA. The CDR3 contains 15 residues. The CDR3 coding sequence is TGCAGCGTTGATGGGGGGTTGACAGGGATAGAGACCCAGTACTTC. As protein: CSVDGGLTGIETQYF.

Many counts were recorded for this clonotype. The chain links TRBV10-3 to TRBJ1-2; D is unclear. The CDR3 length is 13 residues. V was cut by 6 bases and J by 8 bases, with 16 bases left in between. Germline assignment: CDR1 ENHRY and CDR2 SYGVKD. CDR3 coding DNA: TGTGCCATCAGCTCCTACCAAGAGGAAGGCTACACCTTC. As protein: CAISSYQEEGYTF.